The 18 T cell receptor beta chains below were found in one sample sequenced in a study of tumor and adjacent non-tumor tissue in lung cancer. Three rounds of nested PCR, following a modified ARM-PCR protocol, produced the TCRbeta library. TCRdb ran MiXCR on the multiplex PCR reads and lists one entry per CDR3 protein. The profile covers more than 45,000 distinct CDR3 sequences, with 74% appearing a single time and 20% to 25% taken by the ten largest. RNA was extracted from bulk tissue without any cell sorting. The normal lung tissue was taken more than 3 cm from the tumor edge. The sequencing input was distant non-tumor lung tissue. Source of these receptors: a woman in her sixties with non-small cell lung cancer.

CDR3 residues: CASSHPRGLSYEQYF. The DNA of the CDR3 is TGTGCCAGCAGCCACCCTCGGGGACTTTCCTACGAGCAGTACTTC. The chain uses TRBV6-6 and TRBJ2-7; D possibly corresponds to TRBD2 (6 bases). This CDR3 region has 15 residues. Deletions cut 6 bases from V and 1 base from J, with 16 bases between. Per the germline V gene, CDR1 is MNHNY and CDR2 is SVGAGI (reference sequence).

As regards this clonotype: No conserved phenylalanine or tryptophan is present at the end of the CDR3, so a read error is the likely explanation. The chain is built from TRBV4-3 and TRBJ2-1; D unresolved. This CDR3 is 18 amino acids long. The germline V gene has CDR1 LGHNA and CDR2 YSLEER. The V and J ends lost 4 bases and 4 bases respectively, with 23 bases between them. The CDR3 DNA reads as TGCGCCAGCAGCCTCCGGTGGCTTGAGACGCCCTTATACAATGAGCAGTTCTTA. Translating it yields CASSLRWLETPLYNEQFL.

This clonotype showed up many times. V usage is TRBV20-1 and J usage is TRBJ1-1, with TRBD1 as a possible D gene (6 bases). CDR3 length: 13 residues. The V gene lost 6 bases and the J gene lost 5 bases, with 16 bases spanning the gap. Germline CDR1 DFQATT, CDR2 SNEGSKA (reference sequence). CDR3 sequence: CSAPRQDGTEAFF. The CDR3 nucleotides are TGCAGTGCCCCCAGACAGGACGGGACTGAAGCTTTCTTT.

This clonotype has just one count. The rearrangement uses TRBV28 and TRBJ1-1; maybe TRBD1 (6 bases). In germline, CDR1 is MDHEN, CDR2 SYDVKM. The CDR3 has 15 residues. V lost 6 bases, J lost 7 bases, and 21 bases lay in between. The CDR3 region is CASRSQGPTIIEAFF. The CDR3 DNA sequence: TGTGCCAGCAGATCACAGGGACCCACTATCATTGAAGCTTTCTTT.

Concerning this clonotype itself: The CDR3 ends on some other residue instead of the conserved phenylalanine or tryptophan, so this is likely a read error. J is TRBJ1-1 and V is TRBV6-6; D is possibly TRBD1 (5 bases). The length of the CDR3 is 14 residues. Germline CDR1 reads MNHNY; CDR2 reads SVGAGI (reference sequence). The CDR3 reads CACSREGAYTEAFS. CDR3 bases: TGTGCCTGCAGCCGAGAAGGGGCCTACACTGAAGCTTTCTCT.

The chain joins TRBV4-1 to TRBJ1-1; TRBD1 matches 7 bases. The CDR3 is made up of 16 amino acids. The germline CDR1 and CDR2 sequences are MGHRA and YSYEKL. V lost 0 bases, J lost 9 bases, and 13 bases stayed unmatched. The chain's CDR3 is CASSQEGAGGGTQAFF. CDR3 sequence (DNA): TGCGCCAGCAGCCAAGAGGGCGCAGGGGGAGGAACTCAAGCTTTCTTT.

This chain joins TRBV5-1 and TRBJ1-5; 7 bases fit TRBD1. V dropped 4 bases and J dropped 5; count of bases not matched to a gene: 15. The CDR3 consists of 17 residues. CDR1 and CDR2 (germline): SGHRS, YFSETQ. For the CDR3, the DNA is TGCGCCAGCAGCCTCGGTTCGGGTAGACAGGGAGATCAGCCCCAGCATTTT. Translated, it gives CASSLGSGRQGDQPQHF.

In the case of this clonotype: A much larger clone is a single base away; this may be a read error. The V call is TRBV9, the J call TRBJ2-2; possibly TRBD2 for D (5 bases). The CDR3 is made up of 13 amino acids. Germline CDR1 and CDR2: SGDLS and YYNGEE. The CDR3 coding sequence is TGTGCCAGCAGCGTCGACTCCCACGGGGAGCTGGTTTTT. It is translated as CASSVDSHGELVF.

This clonotype has only one observation. The junction does not match germline at one end; this may be a read error. The V and J genes are TRBV12-5 and TRBJ2-5, with a weak D call TRBD1 (6 bases). CDR1 LGHNT and CDR2 FRNRAP come from the germline V gene. CDR3 length: 16 amino acids. In DNA form, the CDR3 reads TGTGCTAGTGCTTTGGGCCAGACAGGCTCCGGAGGGACCCAGTACTTC. Its protein is CASALGQTGSGGTQYF.

This sequence joins TRBV4-3 and TRBJ1-5, with unresolved D. This CDR3 has 18 amino acids. Germline V gene data show CDR1 as LGHNA and CDR2 as YSLEER. Trimming stripped 4 bases from V and 7 bases from J, with 26 bases between. Here the CDR3 reads CASSRYWAKPRRSQPQHF. CDR3 DNA: TGCGCCAGCAGCCGGTACTGGGCTAAACCTAGGAGATCCCAGCCCCAGCATTTT.

The chain uses TRBV6-5 and TRBJ1-2; D is possibly TRBD1 (5 bases). CDR3 length: 13 residues. Germline CDR1 and CDR2: MNHEY and SVGAGI. Trimming removed 6 bases from V and 10 bases from J, with 18 bases in between. The DNA for the CDR3 is TGTGCCAGCAGATTAAAGGGACGTCATGACTACACCTTC. Protein: CASRLKGRHDYTF.

This clonotype appeared a single time. The CDR3 carries no conserved terminal phenylalanine or tryptophan, so it likely arises from a read error. The V call is TRBV4-3, the J call TRBJ2-6; the D gene is possibly TRBD2 (6 bases). V dropped 1 base and J dropped 1 base, with 17 bases sitting between them. CDR1 is LGHNA and CDR2 is YSLEER in the germline V gene. The CDR3 consists of 19 residues. The chain's CDR3 is CASSQGTGERRSGANVLTL. The CDR3 bases are TGCGCCAGCAGCCAAGGAACGGGGGAACGTAGGTCTGGGGCCAACGTCCTGACTTTG.

A word on this clonotype: Relative to the germline gene, one junction end is altered; a read error may explain this. This sequence joins TRBV20-1 and TRBJ1-3, with D hard to call. The germline V gene encodes CDR1 DFQATT and CDR2 SNEGSKA (reference sequence). This CDR3 comprises 15 residues. The CDR3 region is CSASPAVPSGDTIYF. The CDR3 nucleotides are TGCAGTGCTAGCCCGGCAGTGCCTTCTGGAGACACCATATATTTT.

As regards this clonotype: This could be a read error, since a much larger clone is one nucleotide away. This chain connects TRBV5-1 to TRBJ2-7; D gene ambiguous. Deletions cut 7 bases from V and 4 bases from J, with 21 bases between. The CDR3 sequence is 15 residues long. Per germline, CDR1 SGHRS and CDR2 YFSETQ. CDR3 residues: CASQLGHPHGYEQYF. The CDR3 nucleotides read TGCGCCAGCCAGTTGGGCCACCCACATGGATACGAGCAGTACTTC.

Details on this clonotype: The junction shows a germline mismatch at one end, possibly a read error. V usage is TRBV29-1 and J usage is TRBJ2-5; a weak D match, TRBD2 (5 bases). The germline CDR1 and CDR2 sequences are SQVTM and ANQGSEA. The CDR3 is 15 residues long. In DNA form, the CDR3 reads TGCAGCGCTAGCCTCTTGCTGGGAGAGCAAGAGACACAGTACTTC. Amino acid sequence: CSASLLLGEQETQYF.

This clonotype was found many times. V and J are TRBV11-2 and TRBJ2-1, with no clear D. Germline V gene data show CDR1 as SGHAT and CDR2 as FQNNGV. This CDR3 region has 13 residues. The V and J ends lost 0 bases and 9 bases respectively, with 9 bases between them. Here the CDR3 reads CASSLEVVGEQFF. The CDR3 region has the DNA TGTGCCAGCAGCTTAGAGGTAGTCGGTGAGCAGTTCTTC.

By share, this clonotype counts as medium-sized. The rearrangement uses TRBV6-2 or TRBV6-3 and TRBJ1-1; TRBD1 is a possible D gene (5 bases). Germline V gives CDR1 MNHEY, CDR2 SVGEGT. Trimming stripped 5 bases from V and 4 bases from J, with 14 bases between. The CDR3 length is 14 residues. CDR3 in DNA: TGTGCCAGCAGTCATGGCCGGGGCGGCACTGAAGCTTTCTTT. Its translation is CASSHGRGGTEAFF.

Regarding this clonotype: Germline and junction disagree at one end, which may indicate a read error. This chain uses TRBV6-2 or TRBV6-3 with TRBJ2-2, with D perhaps TRBD2 (5 bases). The CDR3 sequence is 17 residues long. CDR1 is MNHEY and CDR2 is SVGEGT in the germline V gene. The CDR3: CANSYTQQRAIIGELFF. DNA of the CDR3: TGTGCCAACAGTTACACCCAACAGAGGGCCATCATCGGGGAGCTGTTTTTT.